One and the same sample provided the 8 T cell receptor beta chains below, sequenced in a study of T cell responses to AZD1222 COVID-19 vaccine. Sequenced by immunoSEQ multiplex PCR; TCRdb stores in-frame clones only, minus some. The sample holds some 130,000 clones; 92% are singletons and the top ten take roughly 3.1%. The sequenced sample was peripheral blood, obtained on day 0 of AZD1222 vaccination. These receptors came from an adult in good health.

As for this clone: Different DNA sequences within this sample yield the same CDR3. The chain has TRBV21-1 and TRBJ1-6; the D call of TRBD1 is as the table states it, not checked on the DNA. TRBV21-1 is listed as a pseudogene. The CDR3 is made up of 17 amino acids. In nucleotides, the CDR3 is TGTGCCAGCAGCAAAGCTCGAGCAGGGGTAAGTGGTTCACCCCTCCACTTT. It specifies CASSKARAGVSGSPLHF.

The gene calls are TRBV18 and TRBJ1-1, with a possible D match to TRBD1 (5 bases). CDR1 and CDR2 (germline): KGHSH, LQKENI. V lost 3 bases to trimming and J lost 4 bases, with 15 bases between them. CDR3 length: 15 residues. This CDR3 is CASSPGTGDGTEAFF. In nucleotides, the CDR3 is TGTGCCAGCTCACCTGGGACGGGGGACGGCACTGAAGCTTTCTTT.

The genes are TRBV2 and TRBJ1-5, with D tentatively TRBD1 (6 bases). The CDR3 spans 15 residues. V was shortened by 3 bases and J by 2 bases, with 11 bases between the two germline ends. CDR1 is SNHLY and CDR2 is FYNNEI in the germline V gene. CDR3 sequence: CASSEYRVGNQPQHF. In DNA, the CDR3 is TGTGCCAGCAGTGAGTACAGGGTGGGCAATCAGCCCCAGCATTTT.

The chain employs TRBV5-6 and TRBJ1-2; no definite D call. V was pared by 6 bases and J by 0 bases, with 12 bases between. Germline V lookup: CDR1 SGHDT, CDR2 YYEEEE. The CDR3 consists of 14 residues. This CDR3 reads CASTRSEANYGYTF. CDR3 DNA: TGTGCCAGCACCCGGTCTGAAGCTAACTATGGCTACACCTTC.

The rearrangement uses TRBV27 and TRBJ2-7, with a weak D call TRBD2 (6 bases). The V end lost 6 bases, the J end lost 7 bases, and 13 bases lay between the germline ends. The CDR3 is 12 residues long. Germline lookup yields CDR1 MNHEY and CDR2 SMNVEV (reference sequence). The CDR3 sequence is CASSIPGDEQYF. The CDR3 coding sequence is TGTGCCAGCAGCATCCCGGGAGATGAGCAGTACTTC.

To note about this clone: This specimen includes other DNA sequences encoding the same CDR3. The chain uses TRBV6-5 and TRBJ2-1; possible D gene TRBD2, 5 bases. This CDR3 spans 15 amino acids. The germline V and J ends were trimmed by 2 bases and 0 bases, with 8 bases remaining between them. Germline V lookup: CDR1 MNHEY, CDR2 SVGAGI. In DNA, the CDR3 is TGTGCCAGCAGTTACAGGGAGAGCTCCTACAATGAGCAGTTCTTC. Its protein is CASSYRESSYNEQFF.

The V call is TRBV6-5, the J call TRBJ2-1; 9 nucleotides line up with TRBD2. The junction had 11 bases not matched to a gene; V was cut back by 6 bases and J by 8 bases. Germline assignment: CDR1 MNHEY and CDR2 SVGAGI. The CDR3 spans 15 residues. The CDR3 DNA is TGTGCCAGCAGCCCCTTTAGCGGGAGTGTGTATGAGCAGTTCTTC. Protein product: CASSPFSGSVYEQFF.

This rearrangement joins TRBV7-2 to TRBJ2-7; a weak D match, TRBD2 (6 bases). Per the germline V gene, CDR1 is SGHTA and CDR2 is FQGNSA. V lost 0 bases, J lost 1 base, and 10 bases lay in between. This CDR3 region has 15 residues. The CDR3 spells CASSLARGLSYEQYF. CDR3 bases: TGTGCCAGCAGCTTAGCGCGCGGACTATCCTACGAGCAGTACTTC.